These T cell receptor beta chains were read from a single sample in a study of T cell responses to AZD1222 COVID-19 vaccine. Measured with immunoSEQ multiplex PCR; TCRdb has only the in-frame clones, and not every one. The sample consists of fewer than 150,000 clones, roughly 91% of them appearing once. The sequencing used peripheral blood, collected 28 days after the second AZD1222 dose. Source of these receptors: an adult who received the AZD1222 COVID-19 vaccine. The CDR3 runs from the conserved cysteine through the conserved F or W. The order of the fields is D gene, V gene, clone size, J gene, CDR3 protein, CDR3 DNA. The D gene is left open where the match is weak. Some rows have no size entry. The others give once, few or many, or a class for an expanded clone.

>TRBD2|TRBV7-2|NA|TRBJ2-7
CASSWSGGYEQYF
TGTGCCAGCAGCTGGAGCGGGGGATACGAGCAGTACTTC
>NA|TRBV5-1|NA|TRBJ2-1
CASSLGAVLYNEQFF
TGCGCCAGCAGCTTGGGGGCGGTTCTCTACAATGAGCAGTTCTTC
>NA|TRBV29-1|NA|TRBJ1-1
CSAKGVGIGNTEAFF
TGCAGCGCAAAGGGGGTCGGGATCGGGAACACTGAAGCTTTCTTT
>NA|TRBV4-3|NA|TRBJ1-1
CASSQEDTRRNTEAFF
TGCGCCAGCAGCCAAGAAGACACGAGAAGGAACACTGAAGCTTTCTTT
>NA|TRBV6-5|few|TRBJ1-5
CASSSNPAINQPQHF
TGTGCCAGCAGTTCCAATCCAGCGATAAATCAGCCCCAGCATTTT
>NA|TRBV7-3|NA|TRBJ2-1
CASSSGAYNEQFF
TGTGCCAGCAGCTCGGGAGCGTACAATGAGCAGTTCTTC
>NA|TRBV7-8|NA|TRBJ2-1
CASSLWLGNEQFF
TGTGCCAGCAGCTTATGGTTGGGGAATGAGCAGTTCTTC
>NA|TRBV4-2|NA|TRBJ1-5
CASSQGVGQGRNQPQHF
TGTGCCAGCAGCCAGGGAGTAGGTCAGGGCAGGAATCAGCCCCAGCATTTT
>NA|TRBV10-3|few|TRBJ1-6
CAISETGSPLHF
TGTGCCATCAGTGAGACAGGGTCACCCCTCCACTTT
>TRBD1|TRBV6-5|NA|TRBJ1-5
CASSSGQGVGRPQHF
TGTGCCAGCAGCTCCGGACAGGGGGTCGGACGGCCCCAGCATTTT
>NA|TRBV9|NA|TRBJ2-3
CASSLSPGTDTQYF
TGTGCCAGCAGCTTAAGTCCTGGCACAGATACGCAGTATTTT
>TRBD1|TRBV11-2|NA|TRBJ1-1
CASSTIHRGFYGAFF
TGTGCCAGCAGCACAATCCACAGGGGTTTTTACGGAGCTTTCTTT
>NA|TRBV5-1|NA|TRBJ2-7
CASSLGASYEQYF
TGCGCCAGCAGCTTGGGGGCATCCTACGAGCAGTACTTC
>NA|TRBV11-2|NA|TRBJ1-2
CASSLGRANYGYTF
TGTGCCAGCAGCTTGGGCAGGGCTAACTATGGCTACACCTTC
>TRBD2|TRBV4-3|once|TRBJ2-3
CASSSSSGTDTQYF
TGCGCCAGCAGCTCTTCTAGCGGGACAGATACGCAGTATTTT
>NA|TRBV11-2|NA|TRBJ1-1
CASSLDMANTEAFF
TGTGCCAGCAGCTTAGATATGGCTAACACTGAAGCTTTCTTT
>TRBD1|TRBV2|NA|TRBJ1-4
CASRTGDSFNEKLFF
TGTGCCAGCAGAACTGGGGACAGCTTTAATGAAAAACTGTTTTTT
>NA|TRBV12-3/TRBV12-4|NA|TRBJ1-2
CASSLWEYGYTF
TGTGCCAGCAGTTTATGGGAGTATGGCTACACCTTC
>NA|TRBV7-2|NA|TRBJ1-4
CASSEGATNEKLFF
TGTGCCAGCAGCGAGGGTGCGACTAATGAAAAACTGTTTTTT
>NA|TRBV19|NA|TRBJ1-5
CAIGRGQPQHF
TGTGCCATAGGGAGGGGACAGCCCCAGCATTTT